This T cell receptor (beta chain) was profiled in a study of cytomegalovirus exposure and HLA in healthy donors. Study-level results: Usually a TCR sequence was rare, but some public TCRs were found in many donors. More than 150 TCR beta chains were listed as cytomegalovirus-associated.

TCRdb keeps only in-frame clones here, not all; method: immunoSEQ multiplex PCR. The table has 260,000 or so clones, roughly 88% seen once; the top ten hold about 0.9%. CDR1 is SGDLS, CDR2 YYNGEE, per germline. The CDR3 totals 15 residues. Trimming at V came to 0 bases and at J to 3 bases, leaving 3 bases not matched to a gene. In regard to this clone: Antigen: not known. Other nucleotide sequences from this sample produce the same CDR3.

This chain connects TRBV9 to TRBJ2-7; 10 bases fit TRBD2. The TCR comes from a young woman in good health and CMV-seronegative. Sequenced: PBMCs. The DNA for the CDR3 is TGTGCCAGCAGCGTAGGGACTAGCGGTCACTACGAGCAGTACTTC. Its protein is CASSVGTSGHYEQYF.